This TCR beta chain was retrieved from a study of neurological immune-mediated disorders. TCRdb re-derived calls from the 5' RACE reads in MiXCR, one entry per CDR3 protein. The sample consists of approximately 77,000 distinct CDR3 sequences, around 9.9% of them appearing once. This clonotype was found many times. Trimming took 3 bases from V and 2 from J, leaving 1 base between them. CDR1 and CDR2 from the germline V gene are KGHDR and SFDVKD. The CDR3 runs 11 residues. This TCR derives from a man aged 45 to 65 in good health. The rearrangement uses TRBV24-1 and TRBJ2-7, with D unclear. The specimen sequenced was PBMCs. The CDR3 region is CATSDTYEQYF. CDR3 DNA: TGTGCCACCAGTGATACCTACGAGCAGTACTTC.